The 15 T cell receptor beta chains reported below all come from one sample, sequenced in a study of blood T cell repertoires in COVID-19. Using immunoSEQ multiplex PCR, the repertoire was profiled, and TCRdb retains in-frame clones only, with some absent. Among approximately 120,000 clones listed, around 86% were seen once. Specimen: PBMCs or T cells enriched from blood (not recorded which). The origin of the receptors is a man younger than 45 who had recovered from COVID-19.

The rearrangement uses TRBV4-1 and TRBJ2-1; TRBD2 aligns across 7 bases. The CDR3 consists of 16 residues. Trimming at V came to 1 base and at J to 4 bases, leaving 7 bases not matched to a gene. CDR1 and CDR2 (germline): MGHRA, YSYEKL. CDR3 protein: CASSQGVREGYNEQFF. The CDR3 DNA is TGCGCCAGCAGCCAAGGGGTGAGGGAGGGGTACAATGAGCAGTTCTTC.

The chain uses TRBV14 and TRBJ2-7; TRBD2 aligns across 14 bases. Trimming cost V 8 bases and J 2 bases; bases outside gene matches: 11. Germline V gene data show CDR1 as SGHDN and CDR2 as FVKESK. This CDR3 has 17 amino acids. CDR3 loop: CASEPGTSGGRAYEQYV. DNA of the CDR3: TGTGCCAGCGAGCCGGGGACTAGCGGGGGCCGGGCCTACGAGCAGTACGTC.

This chain uses TRBV6-6 with TRBJ1-5; perhaps TRBD1 as D (6 bases). The CDR3 runs 14 residues. Germline V gene lookup returns CDR1 MNHNY and CDR2 SVGAGI (reference sequence). The V end lost 7 bases, the J end lost 4 bases, and 14 bases lay between the germline ends. This chain's CDR3 is CASTRDRLNQPQHF. As DNA, the CDR3 is TGTGCCAGCACCCGAGACAGGTTAAATCAGCCCCAGCATTTT.

For the CDR3, the DNA is TGTGCCAGCAGCCCTCTAGCGGGGGGGCTGGGCAATGAGCAGTTCTTC. Translation gives CASSPLAGGLGNEQFF. The chain links TRBV7-9 to TRBJ2-1, with 12 bases lining up with TRBD2. CDR1 SEHNR and CDR2 FQNEAQ come from the germline V gene (reference sequence). J lost 6 bases, V lost 5 bases, and 8 bases had no gene match. The CDR3 runs 16 residues.

The V and J genes are TRBV6-1 and TRBJ1-5; D perhaps matches TRBD1 (5 bases). The CDR3 totals 15 residues. Trimming pared 3 bases from V and 4 bases from J, leaving 13 bases between. In germline, CDR1 is MNHNS, CDR2 SASEGT. CDR3 sequence reads: CASSDDTRVNQPQHF. The CDR3 DNA reads as TGTGCCAGCAGTGACGACACCAGGGTTAATCAGCCCCAGCATTTT.

The genes are TRBV19 and TRBJ1-2; weak D call: TRBD1 (6 bases). CDR1 LNHDA and CDR2 SQIVND come from the germline V gene (reference sequence). V was shortened by 5 bases and J by 0 bases, with 13 bases between the two germline ends. CDR3 size: 15 residues. Here the CDR3 DNA reads TGTGCCAGTAGTCGGCGGACAGCGACTAACTATGGCTACACCTTC. Its translation is CASSRRTATNYGYTF.

This chain connects TRBV18 to TRBJ1-2, with 7 positions matching TRBD1. The germline CDR1 and CDR2 sequences are KGHSH and LQKENI. CDR3 size: 15 residues. V lost 3 bases to trimming and J lost 0 bases; unmatched junction nucleotides: 4. The CDR3 DNA follows: TGTGCCAGCTCACCCGGACAGGCCGCTAACTATGGCTACACCTTC. It encodes CASSPGQAANYGYTF.

The chain couples TRBV4-1 to TRBJ2-2; a possible D gene is TRBD2 (6 bases). This CDR3 is 13 amino acids long. Deletions cut 6 bases from V and 6 bases from J, with 11 bases between. Germline V gene sequence: CDR1 MGHRA, CDR2 YSYEKL. The CDR3 DNA reads as TGCGCCAGCAGAGATAGCGGAGCCGGGGAGCTGTTTTTT. Amino acids: CASRDSGAGELFF.

The chain is built from TRBV2 and TRBJ1-5, with a possible D match to TRBD1 (5 bases). Germline CDR1 SNHLY, CDR2 FYNNEI. V lost 5 bases, J lost 0 bases, and 8 bases lay in between. This CDR3 spans 14 amino acids. The DNA for the CDR3 is TGTGCCAGCAGTCTACAGGTTAGCAATCAGCCCCAGCATTTT. Translating it yields CASSLQVSNQPQHF.

V usage is TRBV29-1 and J usage is TRBJ1-2; TRBD1 aligns across 7 bases. The CDR3 has 11 amino acids. Germline V gives CDR1 SQVTM, CDR2 ANQGSEA. The junction had 5 bases not matched to a gene; V was cut back by 6 bases and J by 7 bases. The CDR3 here is CSVAEGAGYTF. CDR3 DNA sequence: TGCAGCGTGGCTGAGGGGGCTGGCTACACCTTC.

This chain joins TRBV5-1 and TRBJ2-7; 16 positions agree with TRBD2. Germline-derived CDR1 and CDR2 are SGHRS and YFSETQ. Trimming cost V 4 bases and J 2 bases; bases outside gene matches: 6. This CDR3 spans 17 amino acids. CDR3 sequence: CASSRGLAGGPTYEQYF. The CDR3 DNA reads TGCGCCAGCAGCAGGGGACTAGCGGGAGGGCCGACCTACGAGCAGTACTTC.

V and J are TRBV10-2 and TRBJ2-5; maybe TRBD1 (6 bases). The germline CDR1 and CDR2 sequences are WSHSY and SAAADI. V gave up 8 bases and J gave up 2 bases, with 12 bases separating them. CDR3 length: 13 residues. The DNA for the CDR3 is TGCGCCAGCTCCCACGGACAGCAAGAGACCCAGTACTTC. This encodes CASSHGQQETQYF.

This chain connects TRBV27 to TRBJ1-6; the D is unclear. V dropped 4 bases and J dropped 0 bases, with 7 bases sitting between them. Germline V CDR1 and CDR2: MNHEY, SMNVEV (reference sequence). CDR3 length: 15 amino acids. CDR3 nucleotide sequence: TGTGCCAGCAGTTCCCCAGGCTCCTATAATTCACCCCTCCACTTT. Protein sequence: CASSSPGSYNSPLHF.

In this sample, this clone turned up once. The chain couples TRBV19 to TRBJ2-1; D is uncertain. Germline assignment: CDR1 LNHDA and CDR2 SQIVND (reference sequence). Trimming stripped 1 base from V and 4 bases from J, with 8 bases between. The length of the CDR3 is 14 residues. CDR3 nucleotides: TGTGCCAGTAGTATAGGATACGGTTACAATGAGCAGTTCTTC. Translated: CASSIGYGYNEQFF.

The chain links TRBV5-1 to TRBJ2-2; the D gene is possibly TRBD2 (5 bases). The CDR3 is 16 residues long. Germline V gene sequence: CDR1 SGHRS, CDR2 YFSETQ. Trimming took off 0 bases at V and 1 base at J, with 10 bases between the two ends. The CDR3 here is CASSLGRTENTGELFF. The DNA for the CDR3 is TGCGCCAGCAGCTTGGGTCGGACTGAGAACACCGGGGAGCTGTTTTTT.